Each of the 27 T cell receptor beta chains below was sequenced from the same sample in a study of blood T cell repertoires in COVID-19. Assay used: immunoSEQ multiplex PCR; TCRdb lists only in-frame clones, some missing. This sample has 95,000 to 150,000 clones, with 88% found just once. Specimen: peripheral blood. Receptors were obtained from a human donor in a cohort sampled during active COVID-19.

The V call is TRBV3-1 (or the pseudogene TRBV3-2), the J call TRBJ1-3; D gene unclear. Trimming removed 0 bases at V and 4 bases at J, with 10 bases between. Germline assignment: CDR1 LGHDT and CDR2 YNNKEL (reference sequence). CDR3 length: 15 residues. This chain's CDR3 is CASSQDATLGNTIYF. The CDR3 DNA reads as TGTGCCAGCAGCCAAGATGCGACACTCGGAAACACCATATATTTT.

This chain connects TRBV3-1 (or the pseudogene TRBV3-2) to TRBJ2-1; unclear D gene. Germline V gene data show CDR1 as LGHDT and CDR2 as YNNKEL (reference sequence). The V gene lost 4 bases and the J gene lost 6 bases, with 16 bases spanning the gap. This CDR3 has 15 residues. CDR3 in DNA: TGTGCCAGCAGCCCTGGTTTTATCCTCGGCAATGAGCAGTTCTTC. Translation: CASSPGFILGNEQFF.

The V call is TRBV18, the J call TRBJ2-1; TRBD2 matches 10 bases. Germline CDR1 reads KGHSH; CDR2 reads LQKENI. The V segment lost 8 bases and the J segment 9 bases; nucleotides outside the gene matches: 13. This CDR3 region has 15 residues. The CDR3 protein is CASPKSGGAFGEQFF. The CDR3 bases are TGTGCCAGCCCGAAAAGCGGGGGGGCCTTTGGTGAGCAGTTCTTC.

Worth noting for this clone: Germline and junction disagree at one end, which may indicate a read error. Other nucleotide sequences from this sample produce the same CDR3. The CDR3 DNA is TGTGCTAGCAGCTCTACCGGGACTAGCGTTACCGGGGAGCTGTTTTTT. It specifies CASSSTGTSVTGELFF. The chain couples TRBV7-7 to TRBJ2-2, with TRBD2 matching 10 bases. Germline loops: CDR1 SSHAT, CDR2 FNYEAQ (reference sequence). This CDR3 spans 16 amino acids.

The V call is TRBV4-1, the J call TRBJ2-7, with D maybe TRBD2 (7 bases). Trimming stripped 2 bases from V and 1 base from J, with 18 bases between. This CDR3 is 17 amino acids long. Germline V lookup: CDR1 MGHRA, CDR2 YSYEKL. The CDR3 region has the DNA TGCGCCAGCAGCCAAACGGCTCAGGGGAGGGCTTCCTACGAGCAGTACTTC. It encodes CASSQTAQGRASYEQYF.

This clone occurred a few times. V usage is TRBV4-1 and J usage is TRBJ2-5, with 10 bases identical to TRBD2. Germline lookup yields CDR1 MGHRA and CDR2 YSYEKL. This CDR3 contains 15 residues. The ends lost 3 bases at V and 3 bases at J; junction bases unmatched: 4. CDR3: CASSHPSGGEETQYF. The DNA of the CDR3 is TGCGCCAGCAGCCACCCTAGCGGGGGCGAAGAGACCCAGTACTTC.

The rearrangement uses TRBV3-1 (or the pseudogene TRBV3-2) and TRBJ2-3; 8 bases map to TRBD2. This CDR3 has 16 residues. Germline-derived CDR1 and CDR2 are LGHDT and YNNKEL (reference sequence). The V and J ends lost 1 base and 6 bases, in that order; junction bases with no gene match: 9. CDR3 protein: CASSQGLAGSGDTQYF. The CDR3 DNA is TGTGCCAGCAGCCAAGGTCTAGCGGGTTCAGGGGATACGCAGTATTTT.

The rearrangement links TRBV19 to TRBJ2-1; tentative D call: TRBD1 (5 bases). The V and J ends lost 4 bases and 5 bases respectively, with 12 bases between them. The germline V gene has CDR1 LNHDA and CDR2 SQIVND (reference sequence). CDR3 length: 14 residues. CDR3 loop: CASSTGGAHNEQFF. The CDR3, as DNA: TGTGCCAGTAGTACAGGTGGGGCACACAATGAGCAGTTCTTC.

CDR3: CASSVLSSGGVPNEQFF. The CDR3 DNA is TGTGCCAGCTCAGTACTCTCCTCGGGCGGGGTTCCCAATGAGCAGTTCTTC. The V and J genes are TRBV18 and TRBJ2-1, with D perhaps matching TRBD2 (6 bases). Germline V CDR1 and CDR2: KGHSH, LQKENI. Trimming pared 5 bases from V and 6 bases from J, leaving 23 bases between. The CDR3 sequence is 17 residues long.

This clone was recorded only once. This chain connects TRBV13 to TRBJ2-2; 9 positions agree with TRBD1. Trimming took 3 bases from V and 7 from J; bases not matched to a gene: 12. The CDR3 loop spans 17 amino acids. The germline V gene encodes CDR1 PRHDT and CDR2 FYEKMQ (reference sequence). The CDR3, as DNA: TGTGCCAGCAGCTTGGGGACAGGGTTTCTCCAAGGCGGGGAGCTGTTTTTT. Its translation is CASSLGTGFLQGGELFF.

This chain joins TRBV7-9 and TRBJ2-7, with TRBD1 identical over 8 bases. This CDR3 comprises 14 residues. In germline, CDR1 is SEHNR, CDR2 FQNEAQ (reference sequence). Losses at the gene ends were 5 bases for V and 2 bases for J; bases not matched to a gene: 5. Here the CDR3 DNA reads TGTGCCAGCAGCCCGGGGACAGGACCCTACGAGCAGTACTTC. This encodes CASSPGTGPYEQYF.

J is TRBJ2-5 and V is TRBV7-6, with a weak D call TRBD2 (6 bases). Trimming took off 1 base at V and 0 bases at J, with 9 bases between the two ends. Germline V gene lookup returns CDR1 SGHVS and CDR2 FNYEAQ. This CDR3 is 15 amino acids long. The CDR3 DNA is TGTGCCAGCAGCTTAGTTAGCGGCAACCAAGAGACCCAGTACTTC. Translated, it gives CASSLVSGNQETQYF.

The CDR3 DNA reads as TGTGCCTGGAGTGTCGACAGGGTCCCCCCCGAGCAGTACTTC. Translated: CAWSVDRVPPEQYF. The rearrangement uses TRBV30 and TRBJ2-7; 7 nucleotides align to TRBD1. V was clipped by 0 bases and J by 6 bases; unmatched bases: 8. The CDR3 has 14 amino acids. The germline gives CDR1 GTSNPN, CDR2 SVGIG (reference sequence).

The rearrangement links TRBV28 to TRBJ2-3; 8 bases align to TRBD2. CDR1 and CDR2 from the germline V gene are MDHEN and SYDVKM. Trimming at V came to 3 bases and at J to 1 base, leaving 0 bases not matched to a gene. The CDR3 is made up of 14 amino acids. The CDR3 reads CASSFSGGTDTQYF. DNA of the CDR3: TGTGCCAGCAGTTTTAGCGGGGGCACAGATACGCAGTATTTT.

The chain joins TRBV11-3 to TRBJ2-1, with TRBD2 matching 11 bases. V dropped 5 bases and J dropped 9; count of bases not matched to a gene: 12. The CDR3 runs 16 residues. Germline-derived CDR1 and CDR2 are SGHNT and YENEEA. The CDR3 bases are TGTGCCAGCAGCGTTAGCGGGGGGGCCGTCTCTATTGAGCAGTTCTTC. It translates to CASSVSGGAVSIEQFF. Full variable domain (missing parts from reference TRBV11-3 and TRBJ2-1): EAGVVQSPRYKIIEKKQPVAFWCNPISGHNTLYWYLQNLGQGPELLIRYENEEAVDDSQLPKDRFSAERLKGVDSTLKIQPAELGDSAVYLCASSVSGGAVSIEQFFGPGTRLTVL.

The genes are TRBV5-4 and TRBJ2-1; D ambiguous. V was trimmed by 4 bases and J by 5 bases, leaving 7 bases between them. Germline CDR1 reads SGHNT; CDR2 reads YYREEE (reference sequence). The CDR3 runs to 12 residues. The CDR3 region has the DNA TGTGCCAGCAGCCGAGGTAACAATGAGCAGTTCTTC. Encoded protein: CASSRGNNEQFF.

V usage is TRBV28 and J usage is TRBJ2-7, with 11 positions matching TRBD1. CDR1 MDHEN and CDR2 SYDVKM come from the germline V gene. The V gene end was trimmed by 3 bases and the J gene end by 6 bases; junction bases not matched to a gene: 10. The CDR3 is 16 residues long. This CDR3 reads CASSFVWTGGQVEQYF. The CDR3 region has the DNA TGTGCCAGCAGTTTTGTATGGACAGGGGGCCAGGTCGAGCAGTACTTC.

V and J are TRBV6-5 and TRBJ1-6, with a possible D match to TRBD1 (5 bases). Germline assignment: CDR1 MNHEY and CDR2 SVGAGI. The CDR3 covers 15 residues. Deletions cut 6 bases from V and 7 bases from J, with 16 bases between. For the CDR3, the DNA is TGTGCCAGCAGATATTTCCGGGACTTAAATTCACCCCTCCACTTT. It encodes CASRYFRDLNSPLHF.

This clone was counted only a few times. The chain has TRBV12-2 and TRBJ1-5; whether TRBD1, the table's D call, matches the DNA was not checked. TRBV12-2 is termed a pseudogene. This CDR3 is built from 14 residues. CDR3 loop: CASRLGRWNQPQHF. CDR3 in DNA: TGTGCAAGTCGCTTAGGCAGATGGAATCAGCCCCAGCATTTT.

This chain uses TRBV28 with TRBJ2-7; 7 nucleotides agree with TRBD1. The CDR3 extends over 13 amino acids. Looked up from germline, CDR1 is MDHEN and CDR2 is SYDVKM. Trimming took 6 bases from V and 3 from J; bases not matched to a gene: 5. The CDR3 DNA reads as TGTGCCAGCAGAACGGGACAGATCTACGAGCAGTACTTC. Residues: CASRTGQIYEQYF. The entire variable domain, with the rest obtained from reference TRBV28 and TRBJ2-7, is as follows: DVKVTQSSRYLVKRTGEKVFLECVQDMDHENMFWYRQDPGLGLRLIYFSYDVKMKEKGDIPEGYSVSREKKERFSLILESASTNQTSMYLCASRTGQIYEQYFGPGTRLTVT.

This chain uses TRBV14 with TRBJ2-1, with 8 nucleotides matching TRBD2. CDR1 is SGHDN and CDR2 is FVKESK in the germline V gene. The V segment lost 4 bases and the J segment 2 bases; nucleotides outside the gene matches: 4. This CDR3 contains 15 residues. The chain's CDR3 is CASSPGLATYNEQFF. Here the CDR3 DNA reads TGTGCCAGCAGCCCAGGACTAGCAACCTACAATGAGCAGTTCTTC.

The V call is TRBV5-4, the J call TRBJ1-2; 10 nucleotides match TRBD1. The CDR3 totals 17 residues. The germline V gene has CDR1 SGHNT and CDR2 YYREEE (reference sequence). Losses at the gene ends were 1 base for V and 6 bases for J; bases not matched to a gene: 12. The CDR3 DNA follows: TGTGCCAGCAGCTTGCCCTTCCGGGACAGGGGTCCTAATGGCTACACCTTC. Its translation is CASSLPFRDRGPNGYTF.

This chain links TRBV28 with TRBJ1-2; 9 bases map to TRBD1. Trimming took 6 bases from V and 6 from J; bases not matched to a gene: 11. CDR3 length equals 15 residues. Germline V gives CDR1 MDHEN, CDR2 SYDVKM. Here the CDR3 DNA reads TGTGCCAGCAGGGTCCCGGGACAGGGCGGGAATGGCTACACCTTC. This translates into CASRVPGQGGNGYTF.

The CDR3 is CASITGRMSGELFF. DNA of the CDR3: TGTGCCAGCATCACGGGGAGGATGAGCGGGGAGCTGTTTTTT. The rearrangement uses TRBV2 and TRBJ2-2, with D possibly being TRBD2 (6 bases). CDR1 and CDR2 (germline): SNHLY, FYNNEI. This CDR3 spans 14 amino acids. Between the trimmed V and J ends, which lost 7 bases and 7 bases, there was a span of 16 bases.

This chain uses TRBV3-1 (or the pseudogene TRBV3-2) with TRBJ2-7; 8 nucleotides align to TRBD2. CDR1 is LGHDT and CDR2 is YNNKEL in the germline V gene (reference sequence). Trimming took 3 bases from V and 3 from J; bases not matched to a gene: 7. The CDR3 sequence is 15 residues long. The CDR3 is CASSQYNREGYEQYF. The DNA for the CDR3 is TGTGCCAGCAGCCAGTATAATCGGGAGGGCTACGAGCAGTACTTC.

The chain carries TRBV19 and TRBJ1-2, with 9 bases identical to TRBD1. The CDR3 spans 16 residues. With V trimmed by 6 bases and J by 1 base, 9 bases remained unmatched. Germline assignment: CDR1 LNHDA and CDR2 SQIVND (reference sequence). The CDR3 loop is CASSTSGTGYNYGYTF. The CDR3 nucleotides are TGTGCCAGTAGCACATCCGGGACAGGGTATAACTATGGCTACACCTTC.

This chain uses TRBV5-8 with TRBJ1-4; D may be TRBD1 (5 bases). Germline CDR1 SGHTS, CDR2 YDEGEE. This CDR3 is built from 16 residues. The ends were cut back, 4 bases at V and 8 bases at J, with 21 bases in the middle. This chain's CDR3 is CASSPGPRDVREKLFF. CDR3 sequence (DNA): TGTGCCAGCAGCCCCGGACCCAGGGATGTGCGGGAAAAACTGTTTTTT.